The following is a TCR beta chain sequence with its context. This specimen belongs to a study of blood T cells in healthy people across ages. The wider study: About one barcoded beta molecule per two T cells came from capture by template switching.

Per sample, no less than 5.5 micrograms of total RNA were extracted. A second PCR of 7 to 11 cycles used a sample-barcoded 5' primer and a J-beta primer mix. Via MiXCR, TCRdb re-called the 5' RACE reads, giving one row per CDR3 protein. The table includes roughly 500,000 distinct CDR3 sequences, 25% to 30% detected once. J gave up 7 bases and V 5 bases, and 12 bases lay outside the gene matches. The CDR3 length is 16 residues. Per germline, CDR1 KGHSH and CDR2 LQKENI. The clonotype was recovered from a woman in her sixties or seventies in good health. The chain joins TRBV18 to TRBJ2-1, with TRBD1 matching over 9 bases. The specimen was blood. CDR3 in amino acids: CASSSYARDRENEQFF. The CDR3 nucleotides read TGTGCCAGCTCATCGTACGCCCGGGACAGGGAAAATGAGCAGTTCTTC.